The 12 T cell receptor beta chains below come from one sample, sequenced in a study of spatial heterogeneity in lung cancer (dated by TCRdb to the late 2010s). What the authors observed across the whole study: The tumor nonsynonymous mutation count correlated with the number of expanded alpha and beta TCRs within the tumor.

To prepare the library, 5' RACE was applied. Sequenced using a NextSeq 500. The public reads were quality trimmed at Q25 with fastp and then assembled into clones with MiXCR by TCRdb, keeping productive beta chains. A single entry per CDR3 protein holds the most common genes and DNA from its merged rows. Counted in this sample were about 100,000 distinct CDR3 sequences; around 4.3% of them appeared once. Around 20% of the sample lies in the top ten. Explained via the paper, the time point label denotes: sample taken at primary tumor resection. For these TCRs, the target antigens are not known. This specimen was lung tumor tissue, taken at surgery. The source is a male donor with early-stage non-small cell lung cancer.

This clonotype showed up just a few times. The chain employs TRBV6-2 or TRBV6-3 and TRBJ2-5; TRBD2 aligns across 10 bases. The germline V gene has CDR1 MNHEY and CDR2 SVGEGT. The J segment lost 1 base and the V segment lost 3 bases, leaving 17 bases of the junction unmatched. This CDR3 is 20 amino acids long. The CDR3 DNA follows: TGTGCCAGCAGTTATCAGGGTTACCCCTTTTCTAGCGGGAGCCAAGAGACCCAGTACTTC. Its translation: CASSYQGYPFSSGSQETQYF.

This clonotype was counted ten times or more. J is TRBJ2-2 and V is TRBV13; 10 nucleotides align to TRBD1. The CDR3 has 17 amino acids. V trimming: 5 bases; J trimming: 7 bases; junction bases outside the gene matches: 13. Germline V gene data show CDR1 as PRHDT and CDR2 as FYEKMQ (reference sequence). CDR3 in DNA: TGTGCCAGCAGCCGTGAACCGGGACAGGGGACTGGCGGGGAGCTGTTTTTT. This sequence encodes CASSREPGQGTGGELFF.

This clonotype was detected ten times or more. This chain connects TRBV2 to TRBJ2-1; 7 nucleotides line up with TRBD2. CDR1 and CDR2 (germline): SNHLY, FYNNEI. The CDR3 length is 15 residues. The junction had 7 bases not matched to a gene; V was cut back by 4 bases and J by 4 bases. In DNA, the CDR3 is TGTGCCAGCAGTGTATTAAGCGGGGAGTACAATGAGCAGTTCTTC. Its protein product is CASSVLSGEYNEQFF.

The CDR3 nucleotides are TGCAGTGCAAGGACTAGCCACCAGGCAGATACGCAGTATTTT. Translated: CSARTSHQADTQYF. The genes are TRBV20-1 and TRBJ2-3, with TRBD2 matching over 8 bases. This CDR3 region has 14 residues. J lost 4 bases, V lost 6 bases, and 9 bases had no gene match. CDR1 is DFQATT and CDR2 is SNEGSKA in the germline V gene (reference sequence).

This clonotype was observed many times. The chain is built from TRBV12-3 or TRBV12-4 and TRBJ2-1; D remains ambiguous. The V and J ends lost 3 bases and 9 bases respectively, with 15 bases between them. The CDR3 totals 14 residues. CDR3 region: CASSLRYPRSEQFF. For the CDR3, the DNA is TGTGCCAGCAGTTTGAGGTACCCGAGAAGTGAGCAGTTCTTC.

The V and J genes are TRBV25-1 and TRBJ2-2; D uncertain. The V gene's germline CDR1 is MGHDK and CDR2 SYGVNS. V dropped 1 base and J dropped 5 bases, with 5 bases sitting between them. This CDR3 contains 13 residues. This chain's CDR3 is CASSESVTGELFF. The CDR3 nucleotides are TGTGCCAGCAGTGAATCAGTTACCGGGGAGCTGTTTTTT.

This clonotype was seen many times. The CDR3 spells CASSLVAGGPANSYEQYF. The CDR3 bases are TGTGCCAGCAGCTTGGTAGCAGGGGGCCCCGCTAACTCCTACGAGCAGTACTTC. The chain links TRBV5-4 to TRBJ2-7, with TRBD1 identical over 8 bases. Germline CDR1 and CDR2: SGHNT and YYREEE (reference sequence). V trimming: 0 bases; J trimming: 0 bases; junction bases outside the gene matches: 11. CDR3 length: 18 amino acids.

The chain recombines TRBV3-1 with TRBJ1-3, with 8 bases identical to TRBD1. Trimming at V came to 6 bases and at J to 7 bases, leaving 5 bases not matched to a gene. Germline V gives CDR1 LGHDT, CDR2 YNNKEL (reference sequence). The CDR3 consists of 13 residues. The DNA of the CDR3 is TGTGCCAGCAGTATCAGGGGGCGCAACACCATATATTTT. Translated: CASSIRGRNTIYF.

This clonotype came up many times. The chain combines TRBV5-6 with TRBJ2-3, with TRBD1 as a possible D gene (6 bases). The CDR3 runs to 16 residues. The germline gives CDR1 SGHDT, CDR2 YYEEEE. V was trimmed by 4 bases and J by 2 bases, leaving 17 bases between them. The CDR3, as DNA: TGTGCCAGCAGCAGAACCGGGAACAGGGCCACAGATACGCAGTATTTT. Amino acids: CASSRTGNRATDTQYF.

This clonotype was detected many times. This chain joins TRBV9 and TRBJ1-5; D remains ambiguous. The germline CDR1 and CDR2 sequences are SGDLS and YYNGEE. V dropped 3 bases and J dropped 3 bases, with 13 bases sitting between them. CDR3 length: 15 residues. The CDR3 DNA reads TGTGCCAGCAGCGAGTGGGCCAGCGACAATCAGCCCCAGCATTTT. Translated: CASSEWASDNQPQHF.

This clonotype was counted ten times or more. The chain combines TRBV29-1 with TRBJ2-1; maybe TRBD2 (5 bases). The germline V gene has CDR1 SQVTM and CDR2 ANQGSEA. This CDR3 contains 13 residues. The V and J ends lost 7 bases and 8 bases respectively, with 18 bases between them. DNA for the CDR3: TGCAGCGCTGCGCCGGGCTTGGGAGATGAGCAGTTCTTC. Amino acid sequence: CSAAPGLGDEQFF.

Many counts were recorded for this clonotype. The V call is TRBV27, the J call TRBJ2-1, with 11 bases that match TRBD2. The trim removed 4 bases at V and 6 bases at J, leaving 2 bases unmatched. The CDR3 is 14 amino acids. Germline CDR1 MNHEY, CDR2 SMNVEV (reference sequence). The CDR3 spells CASSWGLAANEQFF. The CDR3 nucleotides are TGTGCCAGCAGTTGGGGACTAGCGGCCAATGAGCAGTTCTTC.